In its sample, the clone carrying this TCR beta chain was seen a few times. Its specificity is unknown. This specimen belongs to a study of T-cell reconstitution after alpha-beta-depleted transplantation in children. Study-wide results and caveats: One year after transplant, T-cell counts and diversity came mostly from newly produced T cells.

Germline CDR1 and CDR2: LNHNV and YYDKDF (reference sequence). The CDR3 sequence is 15 residues long. Trimming stripped 0 bases from V and 0 bases from J, with 7 bases between. The authors prepared the TCRbeta library with unique molecular identifiers. TCRdb redid the calling of the PCR reads with MiXCR, one entry per CDR3 protein. The profile covers 800,000 to 1,000,000 distinct CDR3 sequences, with roughly 29% appearing a single time and around 30% taken by the ten largest. Sequencing was performed on PBMCs, mostly from graft donor cells, taken 360 days after TCRalphabeta/CD19-depleted stem cell transplant. The chain has TRBV15 and TRBJ2-3, with a possible D match to TRBD1 (5 bases). The sequence was collected from a boy under two years old who had a stem cell transplant for SCID, so the T cells may come from the graft donor. The CDR3 bases are TGTGCCACCAGCAGAGACAGGGCTAGCACAGATACGCAGTATTTT. The encoded protein is CATSRDRASTDTQYF.